This entry is about one TCR beta chain. Antigen specificity is unknown. The data originate from a study of beta chain features in type 1 diabetes. Findings and caveats of the study: A pattern of fewer insertions and more deletions at VDJ junctions was seen in type 1 diabetes patients. For Type 1 diabetes patients, all four CD4+ subsets carried TCRB CDR3s that were moderately but significantly shorter.

This CDR3 has 13 residues. Germline trimming cut 5 bases from V and 6 bases from J; bases unmatched to any gene: 7. Germline V CDR1 and CDR2: MDHEN, SYDVKM. Investigators reverse transcribed all isolated RNA, so they sequenced expressed TCRB transcripts. TCRdb's table, derived via immunoSEQ multiplex PCR, lists solely in-frame clones and lacks some. The table shows under 450,000 clones, with 14% occurring only once. This receptor was taken from a man younger than 40 in good health. Sequencing was performed on naive CD4+ T cells from blood. This rearrangement joins TRBV28 to TRBJ2-7; 7 bases line up with TRBD1. CDR3 nucleotide sequence: TGTGCCAGCAGTGCCGACAGGGTTGGCGAGCAGTACGTC. It is translated as CASSADRVGEQYV.